This T cell receptor beta chain was sequenced in a study of T cell responses to AZD1222 COVID-19 vaccine. Study-wide background: Combined were second doses at about 4 or about 12 weeks. General study points: Only 5 or 6 people who got AZD1222 tested seropositive at baseline. Rises in breadth and depth of Spike-specific TCRs came after two AZD1222 doses. Repertoire sampling occurred only after the peak T cell response.

Data came from immunoSEQ multiplex PCR; TCRdb stores just in-frame clones and leaves some out. The sample lists over 90,000 clones; roughly nine tenths were seen once. Comments on this clone: The antigen remains undetermined.

Germline CDR1 KGHSH, CDR2 LQKENI. The CDR3 has 17 residues. Trimming took off 3 bases at V and 0 bases at J, with 15 bases between the two ends. This chain uses TRBV18 with TRBJ1-3; TRBD1 is a possible D gene (6 bases). The receptor's source is an adult in good health. The input for sequencing was peripheral blood, taken on day 0 of AZD1222 vaccination. The CDR3 coding sequence is TGTGCCAGCTCACCTGTACAGGGATTCTTCTCTGGAAACACCATATATTTT. Protein product: CASSPVQGFFSGNTIYF.